Presented here are 28 T cell receptor beta chains from one specimen sequenced in a study of blood T cell repertoires in COVID-19. Produced via immunoSEQ multiplex PCR; TCRdb's table is partial and in-frame only. This sample has about 140,000 clones, with around 82% found just once. Input material: peripheral blood. The receptor set was obtained from a man aged 60 to 69 with acute or convalescent COVID-19.

V gene TRBV15 combines with J gene TRBJ2-1; 11 nucleotides line up with TRBD2. J lost 6 bases, V lost 6 bases, and 7 bases had no gene match. The CDR3 runs to 15 residues. CDR1 and CDR2 (germline): LNHNV, YYDKDF (reference sequence). DNA for the CDR3: TGTGCCACCAGGAGTAGCGGGAGGGCCGGCAATGAGCAGTTCTTC. Amino acid sequence: CATRSSGRAGNEQFF.

The chain couples TRBV9 to TRBJ1-1; 7 nucleotides agree with TRBD1. This CDR3 is 14 amino acids long. The trim removed 4 bases at V and 0 bases at J, leaving 3 bases unmatched. Looked up from germline, CDR1 is SGDLS and CDR2 is YYNGEE. CDR3 sequence reads: CASSPTGLNTEAFF. The CDR3 DNA sequence: TGTGCCAGCAGCCCGACAGGGCTGAACACTGAAGCTTTCTTT.

The chain recombines TRBV29-1 with TRBJ1-1; TRBD1 matches at 9 bases. The V gene's germline CDR1 is SQVTM and CDR2 ANQGSEA. Trimming at V came to 5 bases and at J to 9 bases, leaving 4 bases not matched to a gene. This CDR3 is 11 amino acids long. For the CDR3, the DNA is TGCAGCGTTCAACAGGGGGCGCAAGCTTTCTTT. Residues: CSVQQGAQAFF. The variable domain in full, completed from reference TRBV29-1 and TRBJ1-1, reads SAVISQKPSRDICQRGTSLTIQCQVDSQVTMMFWYRQQPGQSLTLIATANQGSEATYESGFVIDKFPISRPNLTFSTLTVSNMSPEDSSIYLCSVQQGAQAFFGQGTRLTVV.

The chain is built from TRBV19 and TRBJ2-1; TRBD2 matches 7 bases. The V gene end was trimmed by 7 bases and the J gene end by 8 bases; junction bases not matched to a gene: 14. CDR1 is LNHDA and CDR2 is SQIVND in the germline V gene (reference sequence). This CDR3 has 15 residues. CDR3 in DNA: TGTGCCAGTAATGCGGGAGACTCACGGGGGGATGAGCAGTTCTTC. Translating gives CASNAGDSRGDEQFF.

V and J are TRBV12-5 and TRBJ2-1; 8 bases are shared with TRBD1. The V segment lost 1 base and the J segment 6 bases; nucleotides outside the gene matches: 5. This CDR3 is built from 15 residues. Germline V CDR1 and CDR2: LGHNT, FRNRAP. DNA for the CDR3: TGTGCTAGTGGTTTGGGGCAGGGGGCGCTCAATGAGCAGTTCTTC. Encoded protein: CASGLGQGALNEQFF.

This sequence joins TRBV19 and TRBJ1-2; D uncertain. Germline values: CDR1 LNHDA, CDR2 SQIVND (reference sequence). V was trimmed by 4 bases and J by 1 base, leaving 7 bases between them. CDR3 size: 13 residues. This chain's CDR3 is CASSTVYNYGYTF. In DNA form, the CDR3 reads TGTGCCAGTAGTACGGTATATAACTATGGCTACACCTTC. Together with reference TRBV19 and TRBJ1-2, the CDR3 gives the full variable domain: DGGITQSPKYLFRKEGQNVTLSCEQNLNHDAMYWYRQDPGQGLRLIYYSQIVNDFQKGDIAEGYSVSREKKESFPLTVTSAQKNPTAFYLCASSTVYNYGYTFGSGTRLTVV.

This sequence joins TRBV28 and TRBJ1-5; TRBD1 might be the D (6 bases). The germline gives CDR1 MDHEN, CDR2 SYDVKM. The CDR3 consists of 14 residues. Deletions cut 2 bases from V and 15 bases from J, with 20 bases between. The DNA of the CDR3 is TGTGCCAGCAGTTTAAGGGGGGGCGATAGAGTGGGGCATTTT. It encodes CASSLRGGDRVGHF. Full variable domain (rest looked up from reference TRBV28 and TRBJ1-5): DVKVTQSSRYLVKRTGEKVFLECVQDMDHENMFWYRQDPGLGLRLIYFSYDVKMKEKGDIPEGYSVSREKKERFSLILESASTNQTSMYLCASSLRGGDRVGHFGDGTRLSIL.

A note on this clone: One junction end does not reproduce the germline sequence, and a read error may be involved. The chain carries TRBV7-7 and TRBJ2-1; D is perhaps TRBD2 (5 bases). Germline values: CDR1 SSHAT, CDR2 FNYEAQ (reference sequence). This CDR3 has 16 residues. The CDR3 bases are TGTGCTAGCAGCTTAGCTGGGTGGGAGTCCTCCAATGAGCAGTTCTTC. Its translation: CASSLAGWESSNEQFF.

This clone has a handful of counts. The chain recombines TRBV7-9 with TRBJ2-5, with 14 bases lining up with TRBD2. The CDR3 consists of 14 residues. Trimming at V came to 5 bases and at J to 5 bases, leaving 1 base not matched to a gene. CDR1 is SEHNR, CDR2 FQNEAQ, per germline (reference sequence). In nucleotides, the CDR3 is TGTGCCAGCAGCCGACTAGCGGGAGGGGAGACCCAGTACTTC. As protein: CASSRLAGGETQYF.

V usage is TRBV14 and J usage is TRBJ2-3, with unresolved D. The CDR3 length is 15 residues. The ends were cut back, 0 bases at V and 7 bases at J, with 14 bases in the middle. Germline assignment: CDR1 SGHDN and CDR2 FVKESK. CDR3 sequence: CASSQDWAHMNTQYF. The CDR3 coding sequence is TGTGCCAGCAGCCAAGATTGGGCGCACATGAATACGCAGTATTTT.

In this sample, this clone turned up many times. This rearrangement joins TRBV3-1 (or the pseudogene TRBV3-2) to TRBJ2-5, with 9 bases fitting TRBD2. V gave up 4 bases and J gave up 0 bases; unmatched junction bases: 3. This CDR3 is built from 15 residues. CDR1 LGHDT and CDR2 YNNKEL come from the germline V gene (reference sequence). Written as DNA, the CDR3 is TGTGCCAGCAGCCCGGGACTAGCAGACCAAGAGACCCAGTACTTC. Translating gives CASSPGLADQETQYF.

This chain joins TRBV28 and TRBJ1-1, with D hard to call. V lost 3 bases and J 11 bases, leaving 13 bases between the germline ends. The V gene's germline CDR1 is MDHEN and CDR2 SYDVKM. The CDR3 consists of 12 residues. CDR3 sequence reads: CASSLRKVAAFF. DNA of the CDR3: TGTGCCAGCAGTTTGAGGAAGGTAGCGGCTTTCTTT. The full variable domain, in which reference TRBV28 and TRBJ1-1 provide the parts outside the CDR3, is DVKVTQSSRYLVKRTGEKVFLECVQDMDHENMFWYRQDPGLGLRLIYFSYDVKMKEKGDIPEGYSVSREKKERFSLILESASTNQTSMYLCASSLRKVAAFFGQGTRLTVV.

This chain uses TRBV6-5 with TRBJ2-1; the D gene is possibly TRBD2 (6 bases). The V and J ends lost 6 bases and 8 bases respectively, with 14 bases between them. In germline, CDR1 is MNHEY, CDR2 SVGAGI. The CDR3 has 13 amino acids. The CDR3 here is CASSPGAWDEQFF. The CDR3 region has the DNA TGTGCCAGCAGCCCGGGAGCTTGGGATGAGCAGTTCTTC.

The chain combines TRBV10-3 with TRBJ1-4; D might be TRBD1 (5 bases). V lost 3 bases, J lost 8 bases, and 13 bases lay in between. CDR1 and CDR2 (germline): ENHRY, SYGVKD. The CDR3 runs 14 residues. CDR3 sequence reads: CAISEVGVEEKLFF. Written as DNA, the CDR3 is TGTGCCATCAGTGAAGTAGGGGTCGAGGAAAAACTGTTTTTT.

The chain combines TRBV6-5 with TRBJ2-3; TRBD2 matches at 7 bases. Germline V CDR1 and CDR2: MNHEY, SVGAGI. This CDR3 region has 14 residues. Germline trimming cut 11 bases from V and 1 base from J; bases unmatched to any gene: 9. The CDR3 loop reads CAGAGEGGTDTQYF. As DNA, the CDR3 is TGTGCCGGGGCGGGGGAGGGAGGCACAGATACGCAGTATTTT.

This clone showed up just a few times. The chain joins TRBV5-1 to TRBJ2-3, with 9 bases aligning to TRBD1. V shed 4 bases, J shed 5 bases, and the junction held 11 bases outside the gene matches. CDR1 SGHRS and CDR2 YFSETQ come from the germline V gene. This CDR3 is 16 amino acids long. The CDR3: CASSTGTGNFKDTQYF. CDR3 bases: TGCGCCAGCAGCACAGGGACAGGGAACTTCAAAGATACGCAGTATTTT.

This rearrangement joins TRBV12-3 or TRBV12-4 to TRBJ1-2; D unresolved. CDR3 size: 13 residues. V shed 8 bases and J shed 1 base, with 11 bases lying between them. CDR3 in amino acids: CASGNRGNYGYTF. The CDR3 nucleotides are TGTGCCAGCGGGAACCGGGGTAACTATGGCTACACCTTC.

The chain is built from TRBV5-1 and TRBJ2-3, with 8 nucleotides matching TRBD1. Trimming cost V 8 bases and J 7 bases; bases outside gene matches: 12. The length of the CDR3 is 14 residues. The germline CDR1 and CDR2 sequences are SGHRS and YFSETQ. DNA for the CDR3: TGCGCCAGTAGAACAGGGGGACCCCGGAATACGCAGTATTTT. Encoded protein: CASRTGGPRNTQYF.

The V call is TRBV19, the J call TRBJ2-3, with D tentatively TRBD1 (5 bases). This CDR3 comprises 13 residues. The germline V gene has CDR1 LNHDA and CDR2 SQIVND (reference sequence). V dropped 6 bases and J dropped 3 bases, with 10 bases sitting between them. The CDR3: CASSLDRTDTQYF. For the CDR3, the DNA is TGTGCCAGTAGCTTAGACAGAACAGATACGCAGTATTTT.

In its sample, this clone was seen once. The genes are TRBV19 and TRBJ2-5; 7 bases align to TRBD2. V shed 6 bases, J shed 0 bases, and the junction held 10 bases outside the gene matches. The germline gives CDR1 LNHDA, CDR2 SQIVND (reference sequence). The CDR3 spans 16 residues. The chain's CDR3 is CASSLGTTSYQETQYF. The CDR3 nucleotides are TGTGCCAGTAGCCTCGGGACTACCTCGTACCAAGAGACCCAGTACTTC.

This clone appeared a few times. V is TRBV5-1 and J is TRBJ1-2, with D hard to call. Trimming removed 4 bases from V and 6 bases from J, with 19 bases in between. The length of the CDR3 is 15 residues. Germline V gene data show CDR1 as SGHRS and CDR2 as YFSETQ. CDR3 nucleotides: TGCGCCAGCAGCCTGGGATGGGTGGGCGTCGATGGCTACACCTTC. Protein sequence: CASSLGWVGVDGYTF.

The rearrangement links TRBV18 to TRBJ2-7; TRBD1 matches at 7 bases. CDR3 length: 14 residues. Germline values: CDR1 KGHSH, CDR2 LQKENI. J gave up 0 bases and V 4 bases, and 3 bases lay outside the gene matches. CDR3 nucleotide sequence: TGTGCCAGCTCACTCGGGACAGCCTCCTACGAGCAGTACTTC. This gives the protein CASSLGTASYEQYF.

The genes are TRBV4-1 and TRBJ1-3, with D possibly matching TRBD1 (5 bases). The CDR3 sequence is 16 residues long. Germline loops: CDR1 MGHRA, CDR2 YSYEKL. Trimming took 4 bases from V and 2 from J, leaving 15 bases between them. CDR3 DNA: TGCGCCAGCAGCCTCACCCCAGGGTTCGCTGGAAACACCATATATTTT. It translates to CASSLTPGFAGNTIYF.

This rearrangement joins TRBV27 to TRBJ2-1; D is possibly TRBD2 (5 bases). CDR1 is MNHEY, CDR2 SMNVEV, per germline (reference sequence). Trimming took off 0 bases at V and 12 bases at J, with 18 bases between the two ends. This CDR3 is built from 15 residues. CDR3 in DNA: TGTGCCAGCAGTTTATCCCCTGGACTCTTGCAGTGGCAGTTCTTC. Translated, it gives CASSLSPGLLQWQFF.

This clone was detected ten times or more. V and J are TRBV27 and TRBJ2-3, with 9 bases lining up with TRBD2. In germline, CDR1 is MNHEY, CDR2 SMNVEV (reference sequence). The trim removed 4 bases at V and 6 bases at J, leaving 14 bases unmatched. CDR3 length: 17 residues. The CDR3, as DNA: TGTGCCAGCAGTTCGCCGACTAGCGGCCCGAAGAGTGATACGCAGTATTTT. Protein: CASSSPTSGPKSDTQYF.

This clone came up once. This may stem from a read error, because a much larger clone lies one nucleotide away. This sequence joins TRBV6-2 or TRBV6-3 and TRBJ2-7; tentative D call: TRBD1 (6 bases). The V and J ends lost 6 bases and 3 bases respectively, with 9 bases between them. Germline CDR1 and CDR2: MNHEY and SVGEGT. This CDR3 is 12 amino acids long. The CDR3 DNA is TGTGCCAGCAGCCCACAGGGCTACGAGCAGTACTTC. It is translated as CASSPQGYEQYF.

The genes are TRBV21-1 and TRBJ1-2; the table calls TRBD1, which could not be checked here. TRBV21-1 is a known pseudogene. The CDR3 runs 14 residues. The CDR3 region has the DNA TGTGCCAGCAGCAAAGGGGCACAGGGGAGGGGCTACACCTTC. Encoded protein: CASSKGAQGRGYTF.

The chain carries TRBV9 and TRBJ2-2; TRBD2 is a possible D gene (6 bases). Germline lookup yields CDR1 SGDLS and CDR2 YYNGEE. The CDR3 has 16 residues. V was cut by 6 bases and J by 1 base, with 16 bases left in between. In DNA, the CDR3 is TGTGCCAGCACCTTCGGTAGCGGAGAGAACACCGGGGAGCTGTTTTTT. It codes for CASTFGSGENTGELFF.